The 31 T cell receptor beta chains listed next were all sequenced from one sample in a study of blood T cell repertoires in COVID-19. Clones were sequenced by immunoSEQ multiplex PCR, and TCRdb holds only the in-frame ones, with some missing. The sample shows a few hundred thousand clones, approximately 86% of them seen only once. The sample was PBMCs or T cells enriched from blood (not recorded which). These TCRs come from a woman in her thirties or forties with acute COVID-19.

V and J are TRBV6-5 and TRBJ2-1, with a possible D match to TRBD1 (5 bases). This CDR3 is built from 13 residues. Germline CDR1 reads MNHEY; CDR2 reads SVGAGI. V was cut by 5 bases and J by 9 bases, with 14 bases left in between. CDR3 in amino acids: CASSPYNRPEQFF. CDR3 sequence (DNA): TGTGCCAGCAGTCCCTACAACAGGCCTGAGCAGTTCTTC.

This chain uses TRBV6-5 with TRBJ2-2, with 7 bases that match TRBD1. CDR1 and CDR2 (germline): MNHEY, SVGAGI. The junction had 2 bases not matched to a gene; V was cut back by 0 bases and J by 7 bases. CDR3 size: 14 residues. CDR3 coding DNA: TGTGCCAGCAGTTACTCGACAGGGAACGGGGAGCTGTTTTTT. It encodes CASSYSTGNGELFF.

This clone was seen only a few times. V is TRBV18 and J is TRBJ2-7; the match to TRBD2 covers 7 bases. V was pared by 6 bases and J by 1 base, with 6 bases of the junction left unmatched. Germline V CDR1 and CDR2: KGHSH, LQKENI. The CDR3 covers 14 residues. The CDR3 DNA follows: TGTGCCAGCTCGGGCGGGGGTACTTCCTACGAGCAGTACTTC. Its translation: CASSGGGTSYEQYF.

In this sample, this clone turned up once. The chain uses TRBV6-6 and TRBJ2-1; TRBD2 agrees at 9 bases. J lost 6 bases, V lost 4 bases, and 7 bases had no gene match. The CDR3 covers 15 residues. CDR1 and CDR2 (germline): MNHNY, SVGAGI (reference sequence). The CDR3 sequence: CASSLRGTSSNEQFF. CDR3 nucleotides: TGTGCCAGCAGTTTACGCGGGACTAGCTCCAATGAGCAGTTCTTC.

The rearrangement joins TRBV4-3 to TRBJ2-1; TRBD2 is a possible D gene (6 bases). The V gene lost 0 bases and the J gene lost 2 bases, with 14 bases spanning the gap. The CDR3 runs 17 residues. Germline CDR1 reads LGHNA; CDR2 reads YSLEER. CDR3 amino acids: CASSQERVREAYNEQFF. In DNA, the CDR3 is TGCGCCAGCAGCCAAGAGAGGGTCAGGGAGGCCTACAATGAGCAGTTCTTC.

V usage is TRBV12-3 or TRBV12-4 and J usage is TRBJ2-1; D uncertain. The V gene lost 4 bases and the J gene lost 4 bases, with 2 bases spanning the gap. The CDR3 spans 11 residues. The CDR3 sequence is CASSSYNEQFF. DNA for the CDR3: TGTGCCAGCAGTTCTTACAATGAGCAGTTCTTC.

This clone has a handful of counts. The chain carries TRBV9 and TRBJ1-2; 9 bases fit TRBD1. The CDR3 spans 14 residues. Looked up from germline, CDR1 is SGDLS and CDR2 is YYNGEE. V shed 5 bases, J shed 7 bases, and the junction held 9 bases outside the gene matches. The CDR3 bases are TGTGCCAGCAGTGCACAGGGGGCTAGCAGTGGCTACACCTTC. It codes for CASSAQGASSGYTF.

The V gene is TRBV28, the J gene TRBJ1-5; tentative D call: TRBD1 (5 bases). This CDR3 has 16 amino acids. The V end lost 3 bases, the J end lost 5 bases, and 17 bases lay between the germline ends. CDR1 MDHEN and CDR2 SYDVKM come from the germline V gene. CDR3 bases: TGTGCCAGCAGTTTCCCCGCAGGGTGGGAAGATCAGCCCCAGCATTTT. It encodes CASSFPAGWEDQPQHF.

V and J are TRBV28 and TRBJ1-2; tentatively, D is TRBD1 (6 bases). In germline, CDR1 is MDHEN, CDR2 SYDVKM. V was clipped by 7 bases and J by 4 bases, with 22 bases between them. The CDR3 has 16 residues. The CDR3 spells CASIPADPRGRYGYTF. CDR3 coding DNA: TGTGCCAGCATCCCCGCGGACCCCAGGGGCCGCTATGGCTACACCTTC.

This clone appeared a single time. The gene calls are TRBV12-3 or TRBV12-4 and TRBJ2-1, with 11 bases identical to TRBD1. V shed 6 bases, J shed 16 bases, and the junction held 5 bases outside the gene matches. The CDR3 runs to 11 residues. DNA for the CDR3: TGTGCCAGCAGGGGGGGACAGGGGGAATTCTTC. Encoded protein: CASRGGQGEFF.

This chain links TRBV2 with TRBJ2-3, with a possible D match to TRBD2 (5 bases). CDR3 length equals 14 residues. The V gene lost 8 bases and the J gene lost 3 bases, with 15 bases spanning the gap. CDR1 is SNHLY, CDR2 FYNNEI, per germline. The CDR3 DNA is TGTGCCAGCTCTGGACTGGGGTCGACAGATACGCAGTATTTT. This sequence encodes CASSGLGSTDTQYF.

V gene TRBV6-4 combines with J gene TRBJ1-6, with a possible D match to TRBD1 (6 bases). Germline V gene lookup returns CDR1 MRHNA and CDR2 SNTAGT. Trimming cost V 6 bases and J 10 bases, with 16 bases left between them. This CDR3 has 14 residues. This CDR3 reads CASSANTGYSPLHF. As DNA, the CDR3 is TGTGCCAGCAGCGCAAACACAGGGTACTCACCCCTCCACTTT.

The chain couples TRBV6-2 or TRBV6-3 to TRBJ1-5; D remains unclear. Germline values: CDR1 MNHEY, CDR2 SVGEGT. Between the trimmed V and J ends, which lost 6 bases and 3 bases, there was a span of 12 bases. The CDR3 spans 14 residues. CDR3 in amino acids: CASSREGYNQPQHF. The CDR3 nucleotides read TGTGCCAGCAGCCGTGAGGGTTACAATCAGCCCCAGCATTTT.

The V gene is TRBV3-1 (or the pseudogene TRBV3-2), the J gene TRBJ1-5; D possibly corresponds to TRBD1 (5 bases). Per the germline V gene, CDR1 is LGHDT and CDR2 is YNNKEL (reference sequence). With 1 base removed from V and 1 base from J, the gap between germline ends came to 8 bases. The CDR3 has 15 amino acids. The CDR3 DNA sequence: TGTGCCAGCAGCCAAGGGACACAGAGCAATCAGCCCCAGCATTTT. Protein sequence: CASSQGTQSNQPQHF.

The V call is TRBV5-1, the J call TRBJ1-5, with 7 bases fitting TRBD1. After removal of 4 bases from V and 2 bases from J, the junction contained 9 bases not matched to a gene. This CDR3 is built from 16 residues. Germline V lookup: CDR1 SGHRS, CDR2 YFSETQ. CDR3 DNA: TGCGCCAGCAGCCCTTACGGGACAGAGGGCAATCAGCCCCAGCATTTT. This translates into CASSPYGTEGNQPQHF.

The chain links TRBV19 to TRBJ1-5, with 11 bases lining up with TRBD1. Germline assignment: CDR1 LNHDA and CDR2 SQIVND (reference sequence). The CDR3 is 15 amino acids. V lost 5 bases, J lost 4 bases, and 4 bases stayed unmatched. This CDR3 reads CASSLGQGANQPQHF. The CDR3 DNA follows: TGTGCCAGTAGTCTTGGACAGGGGGCGAATCAGCCCCAGCATTTT.

This chain uses TRBV7-9 with TRBJ2-7; 11 bases fit TRBD1. Trimming took 2 bases from V and 5 from J; bases not matched to a gene: 5. This CDR3 is 15 amino acids long. Germline V CDR1 and CDR2: SEHNR, FQNEAQ (reference sequence). Here the CDR3 DNA reads TGTGCCAGCAGCTTACGTGGACAGGGGGCCCACGAGCAGTACTTC. Its translation is CASSLRGQGAHEQYF.

The genes are TRBV5-8 and TRBJ1-2; D is perhaps TRBD1 (6 bases). Germline CDR1 and CDR2: SGHTS and YDEGEE. Trimming left V 3 bases short and J 6 bases short, with 15 bases between. The CDR3 length is 14 residues. Here the CDR3 reads CASSWGRGINGYTF. CDR3 in DNA: TGTGCCAGCAGCTGGGGCAGGGGCATTAATGGCTACACCTTC.

The count of this clone is one. The chain carries TRBV9 and TRBJ2-3; a possible D gene is TRBD2 (6 bases). CDR3 size: 16 residues. Germline V CDR1 and CDR2: SGDLS, YYNGEE. V lost 4 bases to trimming and J lost 2 bases, with 17 bases between them. DNA for the CDR3: TGTGCCAGCAGCCCGGGACTTCTTATTCTCACAGATACGCAGTATTTT. Translated, it gives CASSPGLLILTDTQYF.

V usage is TRBV6-5 and J usage is TRBJ2-7; 15 bases are a match to TRBD2. In germline, CDR1 is MNHEY, CDR2 SVGAGI. This CDR3 has 14 residues. V shed 8 bases, J shed 6 bases, and the junction held 5 bases outside the gene matches. This chain's CDR3 is CASGLAGGLGEQYF. The CDR3 DNA follows: TGTGCCAGCGGACTAGCGGGAGGGCTAGGCGAGCAGTACTTC.

The chain recombines TRBV18 with TRBJ2-1, with TRBD1 matching 9 bases. CDR1 is KGHSH and CDR2 is LQKENI in the germline V gene. This CDR3 is built from 12 residues. CDR3 DNA: TGTGCGACCGGGACAGGGTTTAATGAGCAGTTCTTC. Protein product: CATGTGFNEQFF.

The rearrangement joins TRBV14 to TRBJ2-1; 12 bases agree with TRBD2. Germline V gene lookup returns CDR1 SGHDN and CDR2 FVKESK. The J segment lost 5 bases and the V segment lost 4 bases, leaving 12 bases of the junction unmatched. The CDR3 sequence is 18 residues long. In nucleotides, the CDR3 is TGTGCCAGCAGCCCATTAACTAGCGGGAGGAGGAGTAACAATGAGCAGTTCTTC. It yields the protein CASSPLTSGRRSNNEQFF.

This rearrangement joins TRBV7-6 to TRBJ2-1, with 12 nucleotides matching TRBD2. The CDR3 has 15 amino acids. With 4 bases clipped from V and 9 bases from J, the junction kept 7 bases outside the gene matches. The V gene's germline CDR1 is SGHVS and CDR2 FNYEAQ. CDR3 protein: CASSSSTSGSTEQFF. The CDR3, as DNA: TGTGCCAGCAGCTCTTCGACTAGCGGGAGCACTGAGCAGTTCTTC.

The CDR3 sequence: CASSHLGRTSSGNTIYF. CDR3 sequence (DNA): TGTGCCAGCAGCCATCTGGGGAGGACAAGCTCTGGAAACACCATATATTTT. This chain connects TRBV14 to TRBJ1-3, with D possibly being TRBD1 (5 bases). V was clipped by 3 bases and J by 0 bases, with 15 bases between them. The CDR3 length is 17 residues. The V gene's germline CDR1 is SGHDN and CDR2 FVKESK.

This CDR3 is CASSLIAGGETQYF. In DNA form, the CDR3 reads TGTGCCAGCAGCTTAATTGCAGGGGGAGAGACCCAGTACTTC. This chain links TRBV7-9 with TRBJ2-5; 7 bases map to TRBD1. With 2 bases clipped from V and 4 bases from J, the junction kept 4 bases outside the gene matches. CDR1 SEHNR and CDR2 FQNEAQ come from the germline V gene (reference sequence). The CDR3 contains 14 residues.

V is TRBV15 and J is TRBJ1-3; D gene ambiguous. V was shortened by 3 bases and J by 8 bases, with 20 bases between the two germline ends. Germline V gene data show CDR1 as LNHNV and CDR2 as YYDKDF (reference sequence). CDR3 length: 16 residues. This chain's CDR3 is CATSSHVNPPRDTIYF. The CDR3 DNA follows: TGTGCCACCAGCAGTCACGTTAACCCCCCCCGAGACACCATATATTTT.

The rearrangement links TRBV5-6 to TRBJ2-7, with TRBD2 matching 11 bases. V gave up 0 bases and J gave up 1 base; unmatched junction bases: 3. CDR1 SGHDT and CDR2 YYEEEE come from the germline V gene. There are 16 residues in the CDR3. The CDR3 bases are TGTGCCAGCAGCTTGGGGCTAGCGGGGGGATCCTACGAGCAGTACTTC. Translating gives CASSLGLAGGSYEQYF.

The rearrangement uses TRBV11-2 and TRBJ2-7; 8 bases line up with TRBD1. The CDR3 has 14 residues. Germline CDR1 and CDR2: SGHAT and FQNNGV. The ends lost 5 bases at V and 0 bases at J; junction bases unmatched: 3. The DNA of the CDR3 is TGTGCCAGCAGCCAGGGACAGGCCTCCTACGAGCAGTACTTC. This encodes CASSQGQASYEQYF. The variable domain in full, completed from reference TRBV11-2 and TRBJ2-7, reads EAGVAQSPRYKIIEKRQSVAFWCNPISGHATLYWYQQILGQGPKLLIQFQNNGVVDDSQLPKDRFSAERLKGVDSTLKIQPAKLEDSAVYLCASSQGQASYEQYFGPGTRLTVT.

This rearrangement joins TRBV4-1 to TRBJ1-6, with D perhaps TRBD1 (5 bases). V lost 1 base and J 10 bases, leaving 8 bases between the germline ends. The CDR3 length is 13 residues. Germline CDR1 MGHRA, CDR2 YSYEKL. The CDR3 protein is CASSQAGKSPLHF. As DNA, the CDR3 is TGCGCCAGCAGCCAAGCAGGGAAGTCACCCCTCCACTTT.

The rearrangement joins TRBV19 to TRBJ2-7; TRBD1 agrees at 7 bases. Germline V gives CDR1 LNHDA, CDR2 SQIVND (reference sequence). The ends lost 4 bases at V and 1 base at J; junction bases unmatched: 7. This CDR3 region has 15 residues. The CDR3 loop is CASSTGTARSYEQYF. The DNA for the CDR3 is TGTGCCAGTAGTACCGGGACAGCCCGGTCCTACGAGCAGTACTTC.

This clone was detected only once. The chain combines TRBV5-1 with TRBJ1-2; D gene ambiguous. CDR1 SGHRS and CDR2 YFSETQ come from the germline V gene. CDR3 length: 14 amino acids. V dropped 5 bases and J dropped 1 base, with 12 bases sitting between them. CDR3 sequence reads: CASSRESLNYGYTF. The CDR3 DNA reads TGCGCCAGCAGTCGGGAGTCTCTTAACTATGGCTACACCTTC. Using reference TRBV5-1 and TRBJ1-2 for the parts outside the CDR3, the full variable domain is KAGVTQTPRYLIKTRGQQVTLSCSPISGHRSVSWYQQTPGQGLQFLFEYFSETQRNKGNFPGRFSGRQFSNSRSEMNVSTLELGDSALYLCASSRESLNYGYTFGSGTRLTVV.